This T cell receptor (beta chain) appears in the sequencing data of a study of molecular identifiers for immune sequencing clone quantification (dated by TCRdb to the late 2010s). In the study overall: For a replicate experiment, RNA from about 21,000 or 97,000 naive CD8 T cells was divided into five aliquots, of which four were sequenced. The study was a methods study using CD8 T cells to benchmark molecular-identifier clustering-based TCR repertoire sequencing (MIDCIRS) and TCR RNA copy counting. The paper as a whole reports these results and caveats: In CMV-specific effector cells, clones with more than 20 RNA copies contained over 97% of molecules, whereas in naive cells such clones contained under 1% of molecules. Identical TCR molecules sharing a barcode could cause highly expanded clone sizes to be underestimated. When barcode sub-clustering was omitted, TCR diversity was inflated by chimeric consensus sequences, with chimeras reaching as high as 47%. Even against a background of one million naive CD8 T cells, spiked-in Jurkat TCR RNA amounting to a single cell's worth was reported to be detectable. Modeling estimated 3 to 3.5 recovered TCR RNA copies per cell, compared with about ten by digital PCR, which implies 30% to 35% capture efficiency. Spiked-in Jurkat TCR RNA (about ten copies' worth), which is not part of the donor repertoire, was contained in the naive libraries.

CDR1 and CDR2, per the germline V gene (reference sequence), are MNHNY and SVGAGI. The CDR3, cysteine through phenylalanine, is 16 amino acids long. The DNA shown is the 48-base CDR3, in frame from base 1. Relative to germline, V is 4 bases shorter and J is 4 bases shorter, with 18 bases between their ends. The receptor library was made with PCR. The instrument was a NextSeq 500. Preparation of bulk TCR libraries followed a previously described approach, with the TCR primers listed in Table S5. The Qiagen AllPrep DNA/RNA kit was used to purify total RNA. Before analysis, reads from multiple sequencing runs of one library were combined. As for the authors' bioinformatics: Reads were retained only if an exact TCR constant sequence was present, and the retained reads were trimmed to 150 nt and grouped according to their 12-nt molecular barcodes. Within each barcode group, reads were sub-clustered at a 15% Levenshtein threshold, and quality-weighted consensus sequences were built per RNA molecule. Non-functional sequences were filtered out, along with any lower-count sequence sitting one edit away from another sequence. Based on a fit of two negative binomial distributions, barcode sub-clusters having less than 20% of the maximum read count were discarded. TCRdb took the public reads, trimmed them with fastp at Q25, ran MiXCR for clone calling and kept in-frame beta chains. Identical CDR3 protein sequences are pooled into one entry, listed with their most common genes and DNA. TCRdb, not the original authors, processed these V and J calls. The sample contains 300,000 to 400,000 distinct CDR3 sequences, roughly 23% of them found a single time. 0.74% of the sample rests with the top ten.

As for this clonotype: This clone's antigen is unknown. Base qualities are not at hand, and no much larger clone is one base apart.

Libraries of naive CD8 T cells were built from around 20,000 to 1,000,000 sorted cells, with 10%, 30% or 50% of the purified RNA used. Naive CD8 T cells were FACS-sorted as CD8+CD4-CCR7+CD45RA+ on a BD FACSAria II into RLT Plus buffer. Detection sensitivity was tested by spiking Jurkat RNA equal to 9 to 10 TCR copies' worth into samples containing roughly 19,000-1,100,000 naive CD8 T cells. Enrichment of CD8 T cells was performed with RosetteSep CD8+ T Cell Enrichment Cocktail and Ficoll-Paque, after which ACK red cell lysis was carried out. Sequencing input: naive CD8+ T cells from blood, with Jurkat cell RNA spiked in. The sample's cell subset or site label, in plain terms: FACS-sorted CD8+CD4-CCR7+CD45RA+ naive T cells. The clonotype comes from a human donor in good health. Some libraries in this study had Jurkat cell RNA spiked in. The chain links TRBV6-6 with TRBJ2-3, with TRBD1 as a weak D call on 5 bases. At the DNA level, the sequence is TGTGCCAGCAGTTCTGACAGTCAGGTAGTCGCAGATACGCAGTATTTT. Its protein reads: CASSSDSQVVADTQYF.